This T cell receptor (beta chain) was observed in a study of T-cell memory formation after mild COVID-19. The CDR3 loop spans 15 amino acids. Germline V gene data show CDR1 as SEHNR and CDR2 as FQNEAQ (reference sequence). V gave up 6 bases and J gave up 6 bases, with 20 bases separating them. One entry per CDR3 protein, called by TCRdb with MiXCR from the 5' RACE reads. Seen here are some 450,000 distinct CDR3 sequences, more than 15% observed once, and the top ten hold 20% to 25%. This TCR came from a man aged 18 to 29 who had mild COVID-19 (a few samples of this study predate the infection). Cell type and time point are not known. The sequencing sample was made of PBMCs or a T cell subset sorted from them (not recorded which). The chain uses TRBV7-9 and TRBJ1-2; D not certain. The CDR3 spells CASRHRMSAVDGYTF. CDR3 nucleotide sequence: TGTGCCAGCAGGCATCGGATGTCTGCTGTCGATGGCTACACCTTC.